The table lists the clone carrying this T cell receptor (beta chain) with many counts. The target antigen is unknown. At one end, the junction sequence differs from germline, possibly due to a read error. The entry originates in a study of T-cell memory formation after mild COVID-19. Findings of the study overall: Clones that shrank (day 15 to 85) were balanced CD4/CD8, whereas later expanders leaned CD4+.

TCRdb reanalysed the 5' RACE reads using MiXCR and keeps one entry per CDR3 protein. The sample yields under 200,000 distinct CDR3 sequences, 9.5% to 13% seen once. Sequenced sample: PBMCs or a T cell subset sorted from them (not recorded which). The TCR originated in a man aged 18 to 29 who had mild COVID-19 (a few samples of this study predate the infection). Cell type and time point are not known.

The CDR3 DNA sequence: TGCGCCAGCAGTGAGGGGGAGACCCAGTACTTC. This encodes CASSEGETQYF. The chain links TRBV2 to TRBJ2-5, with D possibly called TRBD1 or TRBD2 (5 bases each). Germline V lookup: CDR1 SNHLY, CDR2 FYNNEI. The CDR3 is 11 amino acids.